This T cell receptor (beta chain) was recovered during a study of cytomegalovirus exposure and HLA in healthy donors. Study outcomes and limitations: TCR beta V- and J-gene trimming was later associated with a missense DCLRE1C variant. The study recorded 160 or so TCR beta chains that were cytomegalovirus-associated.

With respect to this clone: Its antigen is as yet unknown.

With 60 Vbeta and 13 Jbeta primers, the PCR was carried out. TCRdb's copy holds only in-frame clones and misses some; the assay was immunoSEQ multiplex PCR. The sample lists about 140,000 clones, 79% occurring once. The CDR3 extends over 14 amino acids. V lost 6 bases and J lost 2, with 11 bases in between. Per the germline V gene, CDR1 is MNHEY and CDR2 is SVGAGI. This clonotype was sampled from a young man in good health and CMV-seronegative. The genes are TRBV6-5 and TRBJ1-5; unclear D gene. The sequencing input was PBMCs. CDR3 in amino acids: CASSQDSGNQPQHF. CDR3 in DNA: TGTGCCAGCAGCCAGGATTCGGGCAATCAGCCCCAGCATTTT.